Below, 24 T cell receptor beta chains from the same sample are listed, as sequenced in a study of blood T cells in healthy people across ages. Primed by a sample-barcoded 5' primer and a J-beta primer mix, a second PCR proceeded for about 6 to 12 cycles. TCRdb called the 5' RACE reads again in MiXCR, with one record for every CDR3 protein. The repertoire holds roughly 500,000 distinct CDR3 sequences, with 27% as singletons. The sequencing input was blood. These receptors were obtained from a woman between 70 and 85 years old in good health.

The V call is TRBV29-1, the J call TRBJ1-2; 11 bases match TRBD1. The CDR3 has 13 amino acids. Germline lookup yields CDR1 SQVTM and CDR2 ANQGSEA. V was pared by 6 bases and J by 7 bases, with 7 bases of the junction left unmatched. The CDR3 coding sequence is TGCAGCGTCCCGGCCGGGACAGGGGGTGGCTACACCTTC. Translation gives CSVPAGTGGGYTF.

This clonotype has only a few counts. The chain carries TRBV7-2 and TRBJ2-3, with 7 bases matching TRBD2. The ends lost 2 bases at V and 6 bases at J; junction bases unmatched: 5. This CDR3 is built from 14 residues. The germline gives CDR1 SGHTA, CDR2 FQGNSA. The CDR3 nucleotides are TGTGCCAGCAGCTTACAGCGGGGAGGGGATACGCAGTATTTT. Its protein is CASSLQRGGDTQYF.

The chain is built from TRBV5-1 and TRBJ2-1; D unclear. The V end was cut by 0 bases, the J end by 2 bases, with 12 bases between. The CDR3 runs to 16 residues. Germline loops: CDR1 SGHRS, CDR2 YFSETQ. The CDR3 loop is CASSLVAVAPYNEQFF. For the CDR3, the DNA is TGCGCCAGCAGCTTGGTAGCCGTCGCGCCCTACAATGAGCAGTTCTTC.

V gene TRBV5-1 combines with J gene TRBJ2-1; 8 nucleotides agree with TRBD2. Germline loops: CDR1 SGHRS, CDR2 YFSETQ. Unmatched junction bases numbered 8, after V lost 1 base and J lost 8 bases. The CDR3 length is 15 residues. CDR3 bases: TGCGCCAGCAGCTTGTTCCCGGGGGGGCCGGATGAGCAGTTCTTC. Amino acids: CASSLFPGGPDEQFF. The variable domain in full, with the rest retrieved from reference TRBV5-1 and TRBJ2-1, is KAGVTQTPRYLIKTRGQQVTLSCSPISGHRSVSWYQQTPGQGLQFLFEYFSETQRNKGNFPGRFSGRQFSNSRSEMNVSTLELGDSALYLCASSLFPGGPDEQFFGPGTRLTVL.

This clonotype showed up just a few times. The rearrangement uses TRBV5-1 and TRBJ2-2; D call uncertain. Trimming removed 4 bases at V and 6 bases at J, with 16 bases between. The CDR3 contains 15 residues. Germline CDR1 SGHRS, CDR2 YFSETQ. The CDR3 protein is CASSNLQGTAGELFF. The CDR3 DNA is TGCGCCAGCAGCAACCTACAAGGCACTGCCGGGGAGCTGTTTTTT.

This clonotype was found many times. The chain combines TRBV11-1 with TRBJ2-1; D unresolved. Germline assignment: CDR1 SGHAT and CDR2 FQDESV (reference sequence). The CDR3 has 14 residues. The V end was cut by 1 base, the J end by 9 bases, with 13 bases between. CDR3 protein: CASSLDLIRTEQFF. In DNA, the CDR3 is TGTGCCAGCAGCTTAGACCTAATCAGGACTGAGCAGTTCTTC.

The V and J genes are TRBV6-6 and TRBJ1-2; 7 bases are shared with TRBD1. CDR1 is MNHNY, CDR2 SVGAGI, per germline (reference sequence). Losses at the gene ends were 2 bases for V and 3 bases for J; bases not matched to a gene: 6. The CDR3 runs 15 residues. DNA of the CDR3: TGTGCCAGCAGTTACCCGACAGGGAATGACTATGGCTACACCTTC. This translates into CASSYPTGNDYGYTF.

The chain has TRBV9 and TRBJ1-3, with D possibly being TRBD1 (6 bases). The CDR3 length is 14 residues. CDR1 SGDLS and CDR2 YYNGEE come from the germline V gene. The germline V and J ends were trimmed by 0 bases and 4 bases, with 8 bases remaining between them. CDR3 residues: CASSVAGQGNTIYF. The DNA of the CDR3 is TGTGCCAGCAGCGTAGCCGGACAGGGAAACACCATATATTTT.

The chain is built from TRBV4-3 and TRBJ1-1, with no clear D. CDR1 and CDR2 from the germline V gene are LGHNA and YSLEER. Trimming removed 0 bases from V and 5 bases from J, with 13 bases in between. The CDR3 spans 15 residues. CDR3 amino acids: CASSQDPRGGTEAFF. CDR3 coding DNA: TGCGCCAGCAGCCAAGACCCCAGAGGTGGGACTGAAGCTTTCTTT.

In its sample, this clonotype was seen a few times. At one end the junction does not follow the germline gene, possibly because of a read error. The chain carries TRBV20-1 and TRBJ1-3; TRBD1 matches at 7 bases. The CDR3 covers 13 residues. Germline CDR1 and CDR2: DFQATT and SNEGSKA (reference sequence). CDR3: CSARETGTATTRF. The CDR3 DNA reads TGCAGTGCTAGAGAGACCGGGACAGCTACAACCAGGTTT.

This sequence joins TRBV5-1 and TRBJ1-4, with unresolved D. V was trimmed by 4 bases and J by 5 bases, leaving 15 bases between them. In germline, CDR1 is SGHRS, CDR2 YFSETQ. This CDR3 has 15 amino acids. CDR3 DNA: TGCGCCAGCAGCCCCCTGGATTGGTCAAATGAAAAACTGTTTTTT. Translated, it gives CASSPLDWSNEKLFF.

This clonotype showed up just a few times. This chain joins TRBV20-1 and TRBJ2-1; TRBD2 agrees at 12 bases. V lost 5 bases, J lost 1 base, and 9 bases stayed unmatched. From germline, CDR1 is DFQATT and CDR2 SNEGSKA (reference sequence). The CDR3 contains 17 residues. CDR3 loop: CSAGSSGGALSYNEQFF. The CDR3 bases are TGCAGTGCTGGCTCTAGCGGGGGGGCCCTGTCCTACAATGAGCAGTTCTTC.

The CDR3 loop reads CASSEAHLEQYF. CDR3 DNA: TGTGCCAGCAGCGAGGCCCATCTGGAGCAGTACTTC. The V gene is TRBV7-2, the J gene TRBJ2-7; no clear D gene. V lost 5 bases, J lost 7 bases, and 12 bases lay in between. Germline values: CDR1 SGHTA, CDR2 FQGNSA. The CDR3 covers 12 residues.

The chain combines TRBV19 with TRBJ1-4; D gene ambiguous. The CDR3 is 14 residues long. Germline-derived CDR1 and CDR2 are LNHDA and SQIVND (reference sequence). The V gene lost 4 bases and the J gene lost 8 bases, with 14 bases spanning the gap. CDR3 in DNA: TGTGCCAGTAGTACCGGATCGACGGGGGAAAAACTGTTTTTT. Translated: CASSTGSTGEKLFF.

The CDR3 loop is CASSQVTGARYGYTF. CDR3 nucleotide sequence: TGTGCCAGCAGCCAAGTTACGGGGGCCCGATATGGCTACACCTTC. The V and J genes are TRBV14 and TRBJ1-2, with a weak D call TRBD1 (6 bases). Per germline, CDR1 SGHDN and CDR2 FVKESK. V dropped 1 base and J dropped 5 bases, with 14 bases sitting between them. CDR3 length: 15 residues.

This clonotype was counted only a few times. The rearrangement uses TRBV5-6 and TRBJ2-5, with D uncertain. The CDR3 has 12 residues. V lost 0 bases and J 7 bases, leaving 7 bases between the germline ends. Germline lookup yields CDR1 SGHDT and CDR2 YYEEEE. In nucleotides, the CDR3 is TGTGCCAGCAGCTTGGACGGCGGGACCCAGTACTTC. Translation gives CASSLDGGTQYF.

This clonotype was seen a few times. V and J are TRBV14 and TRBJ1-6; unclear D gene. V lost 3 bases, J lost 10 bases, and 10 bases lay in between. Per germline, CDR1 SGHDN and CDR2 FVKESK. This CDR3 has 13 amino acids. In nucleotides, the CDR3 is TGTGCCAGCAGCCAGAATAGTAACTCACCCCTCCACTTT. This gives the protein CASSQNSNSPLHF. Drawing the rest from reference TRBV14 and TRBJ1-6, the complete variable domain is EAGVTQFPSHSVIEKGQTVTLRCDPISGHDNLYWYRRVMGKEIKFLLHFVKESKQDESGMPNNRFLAERTGGTYSTLKVQPAELEDSGVYFCASSQNSNSPLHFGNGTRLTVT.

This clonotype was counted a few times. The chain is built from TRBV20-1 and TRBJ2-7; either TRBD1 or TRBD2 may fit D (7 bases each). The germline V gene encodes CDR1 DFQATT and CDR2 SNEGSKA (reference sequence). The CDR3 runs to 15 residues. Trimming shortened V by 0 bases and J by 1 base, and 13 bases separated the two germline ends. CDR3 nucleotide sequence: TGCAGTGCTAGAGATCAGGGGGGGGTTTCCTACGAGCAGTACTTC. Its translation: CSARDQGGVSYEQYF.

The chain carries TRBV6-4 and TRBJ2-3, with 9 nucleotides matching TRBD2. J lost 0 bases, V lost 0 bases, and 16 bases had no gene match. The germline V gene has CDR1 MRHNA and CDR2 SNTAGT. The CDR3 has 21 amino acids. This CDR3 reads CASSDSVISGGRLPSTDTQYF. The CDR3 DNA follows: TGTGCCAGCAGTGACTCAGTCATCAGCGGGGGGCGCCTCCCTAGCACAGATACGCAGTATTTT.

The rearrangement uses TRBV20-1 and TRBJ2-1; TRBD1 agrees at 9 bases. The CDR3 is 20 residues long. J lost 3 bases, V lost 6 bases, and 24 bases had no gene match. CDR1 DFQATT and CDR2 SNEGSKA come from the germline V gene (reference sequence). The chain's CDR3 is CSARPRGPLTGGGNYNEQFF. CDR3 DNA: TGCAGTGCAAGACCCAGAGGGCCATTAACAGGGGGCGGGAACTACAATGAGCAGTTCTTC.

This clonotype was seen only a few times. J is TRBJ1-2 and V is TRBV7-2; D ambiguous. The CDR3 is made up of 14 amino acids. Trimming removed 1 base from V and 1 base from J, with 7 bases in between. Germline assignment: CDR1 SGHTA and CDR2 FQGNSA. CDR3 sequence (DNA): TGTGCCAGCAGCTTAGGTTATAATAACTATGGCTACACCTTC. It codes for CASSLGYNNYGYTF.

This clonotype was seen a few times. The chain links TRBV4-2 to TRBJ1-2, with TRBD1 matching over 7 bases. J lost 4 bases, V lost 4 bases, and 12 bases had no gene match. Germline-derived CDR1 and CDR2 are LGHNA and YNFKEQ. This CDR3 region has 16 residues. CDR3 sequence (DNA): TGTGCCAGCAGCCCAACCTGGACAGGAGTCAGCTATGGCTACACCTTC. Translating it yields CASSPTWTGVSYGYTF.

This clonotype appeared a few times. An end of the junction differs from the germline gene, which may be a read error. The CDR3 loop is CASSLGTIETQYF. CDR3 sequence (DNA): TGTGCTAGCAGCTTAGGGACTATAGAGACCCAGTACTTC. J is TRBJ2-5 and V is TRBV7-7; 7 bases map to TRBD2. Germline V gives CDR1 SSHAT, CDR2 FNYEAQ (reference sequence). The CDR3 has 13 amino acids.

The chain couples TRBV5-1 to TRBJ2-5, with 9 bases lining up with TRBD2. The CDR3 consists of 16 residues. V lost 0 bases and J lost 1; bases outside the gene matches: 4. Per germline, CDR1 SGHRS and CDR2 YFSETQ. This CDR3 is CASSLEASGAQETQYF. In DNA, the CDR3 is TGCGCCAGCAGCTTGGAGGCTAGCGGGGCCCAAGAGACCCAGTACTTC.